This TCR beta chain was sequenced for a study of T cell responses to AZD1222 COVID-19 vaccine. Broader study findings: Across the whole spike, CD4 TCRs peaked at regions 160-218 and 743-854.

Using immunoSEQ multiplex PCR, the repertoire was profiled, and TCRdb retains in-frame clones only, with some absent. The repertoire holds 150,000 to 200,000 clones, with approximately 90% as singletons. Notes on this clone: Antigen specificity is unknown.

The germline V gene encodes CDR1 MNHNY and CDR2 SVGAGI (reference sequence). V was trimmed by 6 bases and J by 14 bases, leaving 14 bases between them. The CDR3 loop spans 12 amino acids. The rearrangement uses TRBV6-6 and TRBJ1-6; D is perhaps TRBD1 (5 bases). This TCR was recovered from an adult who received the AZD1222 COVID-19 vaccine. The sequencing here drew on peripheral blood, taken 28 days after the second AZD1222 dose. For the CDR3, the DNA is TGTGCCAGCAGCCCCCCGGGGGAATCCCTCCACTTT. It specifies CASSPPGESLHF.